Included here is one T cell receptor beta chain sequence, with context. Its cognate antigen is unknown. This sample was taken from a study of cytomegalovirus exposure and HLA in healthy donors. Study information: Unique TCR beta sequences numbering around 110 million came from around 180 million T cells in an earlier analysis.

The CDR3 is 16 residues long. Germline trimming cut 4 bases from V and 5 bases from J; bases unmatched to any gene: 11. CDR1 SGHDT and CDR2 YYEEEE come from the germline V gene. Study-wide points: In a later analysis, productive TCRs from donors in an Asian-associated ancestry cluster reportedly carried fewer N-insertions than the cohort mean. One variant, a missense change in DCLRE1C, was linked in a later analysis to TCR beta V- and J-gene trimming. V segments that were indistinguishable, TRBV6-2 and TRBV6-3 among them, were omitted from analysis.

The PCR ran on 60 Vbeta and 13 Jbeta primers. TCRdb's copy holds only in-frame clones and misses some; the assay was immunoSEQ multiplex PCR. The sample comprises 95,000 to 100,000 clones, approximately 80% of which are singletons, and 7.7% rests with the top ten. The chain carries TRBV5-6 and TRBJ1-1, with 10 positions matching TRBD1. The clonotype comes from a female donor in good health and CMV-seronegative. Source material: PBMCs. The CDR3 bases are TGTGCCAGCAGCAGACCCGGGACAGGGGAGGGGACTGAAGCTTTCTTT. Its protein product is CASSRPGTGEGTEAFF.